Listed below are T cell receptor beta chains from one sample, sequenced in a study of monozygotic twins with inflammatory bowel disease. For each CDR3 protein, TCRdb gives one entry from its re-call of the 5' RACE reads, without DNA. The repertoire shows some 160,000 distinct CDR3 sequences; the top ten hold less than 7.5%. Sequences were obtained from blood. The receptors here all came from a human donor with ulcerative colitis or Crohn's disease, or a healthy co-twin of an affected twin (not recorded which). The CDR3 runs from the conserved cysteine through the conserved F or W.

TRBJ1-5 | TRBV29-1 | CSALTGTGDQPQHF
TRBJ2-2 | TRBV5-4 | CASTEQGTTGELFF
TRBJ2-3 | TRBV20-1 | CSAGKELASADTQYF
TRBJ1-1 | TRBV5-4 | CASSFQGFRTEAFF
TRBJ1-2 | TRBV20-1 | CSARHTQGTYGYTF
TRBJ1-5 | TRBV4-3 | CASSQDPDSNQPQHF
TRBJ2-1 | TRBV6-2/TRBV6-3 | CASRPGLAAHNEQFF
TRBJ1-1 | TRBV7-9 | CASGYFTGAGTEAFF
TRBJ1-3 | TRBV4-1 | CASSQRGTGPGNTIYF
TRBJ2-2 | TRBV29-1 | CSGRGDTGELFF
TRBJ2-3 | TRBV29-1 | CSVEVGKGTSGRDTQYF
TRBJ2-5 | TRBV29-1 | CSVEDDSGKETQYF
TRBJ2-1 | TRBV7-9 | CASSLGPKPGLGNEQFF
TRBJ1-2 | TRBV30 | CAWSVAGGRSFYGYTF
TRBJ2-1 | TRBV7-2 | CASSSLGVGDEQFF
TRBJ1-6 | TRBV9 | CASSDGWRSPLHF
TRBJ2-3 | TRBV10-2 | CASSPRGPSDTQYF
TRBJ1-5 | TRBV15 | CATSRGQVNQPQHF
TRBJ2-7 | TRBV5-1 | CASSLDRETLSYEQYF
TRBJ2-5 | TRBV5-1 | CASRPGTAGGLKETQYF
TRBJ2-2 | TRBV5-1 | CASSSLRTDYTGELFF
TRBJ2-5 | TRBV30 | CAWGQQGSQTQYF
TRBJ2-1 | TRBV6-5 | CASSYLGGEQFF
TRBJ1-1 | TRBV11-2 | CASSLSPRANTEAFF
TRBJ2-1 | TRBV20-1 | CSARPLSHNEQFF
TRBJ1-5 | TRBV19 | CASSMGESNQPQHF
TRBJ1-5 | TRBV11-2 | CASSLFPGGNQPQHF
TRBJ2-1 | TRBV27 | CASSPRLFYNEQFF
TRBJ1-4 | TRBV10-2 | CASRETGVSEKLFF